This TCR beta chain was documented in a study of T cell repertoires in cytomegalovirus infection (dated by TCRdb to about 2019). At the level of the whole study: Peptide stimulations targeted recently identified HLA-C-restricted CMV epitopes, whose presentation resists viral immunomodulation, together with well-studied HLA-B-restricted epitopes. Because public TCR beta signatures pointed to carriage of CMV infection together with the matching HLA type, the HLA type of each donor mattered for the analysis.

Measured from the cysteine to the phenylalanine, the CDR3 is 15 residues long. The only DNA kept is the CDR3, 45 bases in frame from the first base. Trimming at the junction amounts to 5 bases on V and 0 bases on J, and the germline ends lie 12 bases apart. CDR1 and CDR2 are read off the germline V gene as SGHAT and FQNNGV. The listed sequencing device is Illumina HiSeq 1500. The public reads were run again by TCRdb, first through fastp at Q25 and then through MiXCR, and only productive beta chains were kept. When rows share a CDR3 protein, they turn into one entry using the most common DNA and genes. A total of 80,000 to 95,000 distinct CDR3 sequences appear in this sample, roughly 29% of them only once. The biggest ten clones account for 65% to 75% of the sample. The treatment or condition label here, explained by the study, means: in vitro stimulation with specific CMV peptide epitopes to enrich CMV-specific T cells.

On this clonotype: Which antigen it targets is not known. No base quality values were provided; no much bigger clone lies one nucleotide off.

On the study overall, not on this receptor specifically: Cumulative frequency of public TCR beta family members discriminated carriers of CMV infection plus the relevant HLA type in this cohort and an independent roughly 350-donor cohort. The ex vivo response was dominated by HLA-C-restricted CMV-specific TCR beta clonotypes, which also provided the single most frequent clonotype in two of eight donors.

This specimen was CD8+ T cells from cultured PBMCs, taken from culture after CMV antigen stimulation. The chain was built from TRBV11-2 and TRBJ2-3; D gene: possibly TRBD2, on 5 matching bases. The TCR sequence derives from a human donor in good health (CMV status not recorded). Some clones in this sample may be carry-over from other donors' samples. Here the CDR3 is given as CASSPPWTSTDTQYF. The bases read TGTGCCAGCAGCCCACCTTGGACTAGCACAGATACGCAGTATTTT.